Listed below are T cell receptor beta chains from one sample, sequenced in a study of Ad26.COV2.S vaccination and SARS-CoV-2 variants. Repertoires were generated with immunoSEQ multiplex PCR, while TCRdb's copy carries only in-frame clones and drops some. This sample has approximately 300,000 clones; 70% to 90% occur once, and the top ten carry 2% to 2.5%. The sample in question was peripheral blood, obtained in a trial of Ad26.COV2.S vaccine versus placebo. Source of these receptors: a person aged 18-65 years who received the Ad26.COV2.S COVID-19 vaccine or a placebo. CDR3s include the opening cysteine and the closing phenylalanine or tryptophan. Fields, in order: D gene, J gene, V gene, clone size, CDR3 protein, CDR3 DNA. A D gene is named only where the DNA matches it firmly. Expanded clones are given a class, and other clones once, few, many or no size at all.

>-|TRBJ1-6|TRBV7-6|-
CASSPGTESDSPLHF
TGTGCCAGCAGCCCGGGGACGGAAAGCGATTCACCCCTCCACTTT
>TRBD1|TRBJ1-2|TRBV28|-
CASSDIPGQGHRYYGYTF
TGTGCCAGCAGTGACATTCCGGGACAGGGACATCGATACTATGGCTACACCTTC
>TRBD1|TRBJ1-6|TRBV7-2|-
CASSLEGQGNSPLHF
TGTGCCAGCAGCCTCGAAGGACAGGGAAATTCACCCCTCCACTTT
>TRBD1|TRBJ1-6|TRBV2|-
CASSEVRGVNSPLHF
TGTGCCAGCAGTGAAGTCAGGGGGGTAAATTCACCCCTCCACTTT
>-|TRBJ1-3|TRBV15|few
CATSRANTGGNTIYF
TGTGCCACCAGCAGAGCGAATACGGGTGGAAACACCATATATTTT
>-|TRBJ1-1|TRBV6-5|-
CASSLGGEDTEAFF
TGTGCCAGCAGTTTAGGAGGGGAGGACACTGAAGCTTTCTTT
>TRBD2|TRBJ2-3|TRBV9|-
CASRRGTSGDTQYF
TGTGCCAGCAGGCGTGGGACTAGCGGAGATACGCAGTATTTT
>-|TRBJ2-6|TRBV5-4|-
CASSDDRSRGANVLTF
TGTGCCAGCAGCGACGACAGGAGCCGTGGGGCCAACGTCCTGACTTTC
>-|TRBJ2-7|TRBV13|-
CASSPIRVSYEQYF
TGTGCCAGCAGCCCAATCAGGGTATCCTACGAGCAGTACTTC
>-|TRBJ2-1|TRBV12-3/TRBV12-4|-
CASSLRGAEQFF
TGTGCCAGCAGTTTGAGGGGCGCTGAGCAGTTCTTC
>-|TRBJ2-3|TRBV9|-
CASSVGGEDTQYF
TGTGCCAGCAGCGTAGGCGGGGAGGATACGCAGTATTTT
>-|TRBJ2-1|TRBV4-1|-
CASSQDLEGGTTYNEQFF
TGCGCCAGCAGCCAAGATCTTGAGGGGGGGACTACCTACAATGAGCAGTTCTTC
>TRBD1|TRBJ1-2|TRBV30|-
CAWSTDRGLDGYTF
TGTGCCTGGAGCACGGACAGGGGGCTGGATGGCTACACCTTC
>-|TRBJ1-6|TRBV2|once
CASSPNSPLHF
TGTGCCAGCAGTCCTAATTCACCCCTCCACTTT
>TRBD2|TRBJ2-7|TRBV4-2|-
CASSQDGTSGGTPYEQYF
TGTGCCAGCAGCCAAGATGGGACTAGCGGGGGTACCCCCTACGAGCAGTACTTC
>-|TRBJ1-2|TRBV6-5|-
CASSRELANYGYTF
TGTGCCAGCAGCCGCGAGCTGGCGAACTATGGCTACACCTTC
>-|TRBJ1-2|TRBV19|-
CASSPLLGGYTF
TGTGCCAGTAGTCCCCTGTTAGGTGGCTACACCTTC